This is a list of T cell receptor beta chains from one sample in a study of T-cell reconstitution after alpha-beta-depleted transplantation in children. One entry per CDR3 protein, called by TCRdb with MiXCR from the PCR reads. The sample yields about 60,000 distinct CDR3 sequences, approximately 46% seen once. The sequencing used PBMCs, mostly from graft donor cells, collected 360 days after TCRalphabeta/CD19-depleted stem cell transplant. The receptors were sampled from a male patient between 5 and 17 years old who had a stem cell transplant for acute lymphoblastic leukemia, so the T cells may come from the graft donor. Both conserved end residues are part of each CDR3. The D gene is left open where the match is weak. Clone size is shown for a subset of rows, as once, few, many or a class of expanded clone.

few	TRBJ1-1	15	TRBV15	TRBD1	TGTGCCACCAGCAGAGATCTTAGGGGGCTAACTGAAGCTTTCTTT	CATSRDLRGLTEAFF
NA	TRBJ2-1	15	TRBV5-1	NA	TGCGCCAGCAGCCTCCTGGGGACCTACTACAATGAGCAGTTCTTC	CASSLLGTYYNEQFF
few	TRBJ2-1	16	TRBV5-1	TRBD2	TGCGCCAGCAGCTTTCTAGCGGGGAGCTCCTACAATGAGCAGTTCTTC	CASSFLAGSSYNEQFF
NA	TRBJ2-7	14	TRBV28	NA	TGTGCCAGCAGTTCCCTGGCAAGAGGCTACGAGCAGTACTTC	CASSSLARGYEQYF
NA	TRBJ2-7	13	TRBV5-1	NA	TGCGCCAGCAGCATCAGCGGAAACTACGAGCAGTACTTC	CASSISGNYEQYF
few	TRBJ1-1	9	TRBV20-1	NA	TGCAGTGCTTTACAGGAGGCTTTCTTT	CSALQEAFF
NA	TRBJ1-2	13	TRBV29-1	NA	TGCAGCGTTCCGGGGGCCCCTAACTATGGCTACACCTTC	CSVPGAPNYGYTF
NA	TRBJ2-2	14	TRBV6-1	TRBD2	TGTGCCAGCCTCGGAGGGGAGGGCACCGGGGAGCTGTTTTTT	CASLGGEGTGELFF
NA	TRBJ2-3	16	TRBV15	NA	TGTGCCACCAGCAGAGATGACGCGGACCCCCTGGATACGCAGTATTTT	CATSRDDADPLDTQYF
NA	TRBJ2-7	16	TRBV7-6	TRBD1	TGTGCCAGCAGCTTAGGAGCCGGGACAGGGCTGATCGAGCAGTACTTC	CASSLGAGTGLIEQYF
few	TRBJ2-3	16	TRBV27	TRBD2	TGTGCCAGCAAGTCAATAGCGGGAGCCGCAGGAGATACGCAGTATTTT	CASKSIAGAAGDTQYF
NA	TRBJ2-2	16	TRBV20-1	TRBD2	TGCAGTGCTAGAGATCGGGGGGGACGGAGCACCGGGGAGCTGTTTTTT	CSARDRGGRSTGELFF
NA	TRBJ2-6	15	TRBV20-1	TRBD1	TGCAGTGGCCGGGACAGGGATACTGGGGCCAACGTCCTGACTTTC	CSGRDRDTGANVLTF
few	TRBJ2-1	15	TRBV6-5	TRBD1	TGTGCCAGCAGTTACTCTAAGGGGGCGTCGAGTGAGCAGTTCTTC	CASSYSKGASSEQFF
NA	TRBJ2-7	15	TRBV12-3/TRBV12-4	NA	TGTGCCAGCAGTCTCGGGCAAGGGGTGTGGGACGAGCAGTACTTC	CASSLGQGVWDEQYF
NA	TRBJ2-5	11	TRBV2	NA	TGTGCCAGCAGGGCAGGAGAGACCCAGTACTTC	CASRAGETQYF
few	TRBJ2-1	11	TRBV12-3/TRBV12-4	NA	TGTGCCAGCAGTTTTGGGGATGAGCAGTTCTTC	CASSFGDEQFF
few	TRBJ1-5	12	TRBV20-1	NA	TGCAGTGCTAGAGAACAGGGCTCGCCCCAGCATTTT	CSAREQGSPQHF
NA	TRBJ2-3	16	TRBV7-6	TRBD1	TGTGCCAGCAGCCGAGTTGGACAGGGCCTCTTGGATACGCAGTATTTT	CASSRVGQGLLDTQYF
NA	TRBJ1-1	15	TRBV12-3/TRBV12-4	NA	TGTGCCAGCAGTCTCCACCCGCGGCAGAACACTGAAGCTTTCTTT	CASSLHPRQNTEAFF
few	TRBJ2-7	15	TRBV5-1	NA	TGCGCCAGCAGCTTGAATACAGGAGACGTCTACGAGCAGTACTTC	CASSLNTGDVYEQYF
NA	TRBJ2-7	11	TRBV29-1	NA	TGCAGCGTGGCGGGGACATACGAGCAGTACTTC	CSVAGTYEQYF
NA	TRBJ2-2	14	TRBV12-3/TRBV12-4	NA	TGTGCCAGCAGACTAAAATGGGGTACCGGGGAGCTGTTTTTT	CASRLKWGTGELFF
NA	TRBJ2-2	14	TRBV9	NA	TGTGCCAGCAGCGTAGGGGCAGGGACCGGGGAGCTGTTTTTT	CASSVGAGTGELFF
few	TRBJ2-7	13	TRBV10-3	NA	TGTGCCATCAGTGAAGGGGGGGTAGGCGAGCAGTACTTC	CAISEGGVGEQYF
few	TRBJ2-7	16	TRBV5-1	TRBD1	TGCGCCAGCAGCTTGGCCGGGACAGCGAGCTCCTACGAGCAGTACTTC	CASSLAGTASSYEQYF
NA	TRBJ2-7	11	TRBV6-2/TRBV6-3	NA	TGTGCCAGCAGTTCTGGGGTCGAGCAGTACTTC	CASSSGVEQYF
few	TRBJ2-2	13	TRBV7-3	NA	TGTGCCAGCAGCTTAAAACGGGCCGGGGAGCTGTTTTTT	CASSLKRAGELFF
NA	TRBJ1-4	11	TRBV6-5	NA	TGTGCCAGCACTTTTAATGAAAAACTGTTTTTT	CASTFNEKLFF